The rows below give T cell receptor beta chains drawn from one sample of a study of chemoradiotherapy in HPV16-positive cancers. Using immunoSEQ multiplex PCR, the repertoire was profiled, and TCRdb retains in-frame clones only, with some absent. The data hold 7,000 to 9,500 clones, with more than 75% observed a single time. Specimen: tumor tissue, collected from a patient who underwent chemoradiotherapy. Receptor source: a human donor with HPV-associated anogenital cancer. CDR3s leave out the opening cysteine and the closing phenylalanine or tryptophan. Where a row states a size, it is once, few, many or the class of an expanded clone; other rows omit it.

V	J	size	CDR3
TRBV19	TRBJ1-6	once	ASSMGRGNSPLH
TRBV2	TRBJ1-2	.	AGQGTGRNYGYT
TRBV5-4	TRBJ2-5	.	ASSFGGETQY
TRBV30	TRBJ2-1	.	AWSVPSGSYNEQF
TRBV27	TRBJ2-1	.	ASSISGTSGNNEQF
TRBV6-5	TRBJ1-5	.	ASRPQGSNQPQH
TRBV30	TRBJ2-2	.	AWSVWEMSGELF
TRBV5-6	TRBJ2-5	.	ASSLTTGGLETQY
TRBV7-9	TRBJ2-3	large	ASRGRFSTDTQY
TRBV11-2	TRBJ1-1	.	ASSSRGLDTEAF
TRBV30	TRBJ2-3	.	AWSTRTDTQY
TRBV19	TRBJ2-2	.	ASSIRGRAVGTGELF
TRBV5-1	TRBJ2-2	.	ASSEGVPGELF
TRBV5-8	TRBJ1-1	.	ASSLRGRGAEAF
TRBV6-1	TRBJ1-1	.	ASRAGQMNTEAF
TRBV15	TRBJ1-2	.	ATSRDIGDYGYT
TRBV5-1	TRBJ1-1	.	ASSTSGGVNTEAF
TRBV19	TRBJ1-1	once	ASTGPANTEAF
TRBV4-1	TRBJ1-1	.	ASSPGSVSEAF
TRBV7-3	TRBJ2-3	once	ASSKGLAGGKADTQY
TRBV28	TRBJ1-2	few	ASRRGGGNYGYT
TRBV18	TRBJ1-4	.	ASSVTGEKLF
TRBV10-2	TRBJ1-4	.	ASGAASEKLF
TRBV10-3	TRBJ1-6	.	ATSGQSNSPLH
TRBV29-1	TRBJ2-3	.	SVERDKSSTDTQY
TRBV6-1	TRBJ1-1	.	ASSGQGQGPWGTEAF
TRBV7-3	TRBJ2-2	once	ASSPTASGWVNTGELF
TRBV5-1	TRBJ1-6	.	ASSLTTDYNSPLH
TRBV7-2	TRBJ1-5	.	ASSQWSRQPQH
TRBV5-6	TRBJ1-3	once	ASRTLGLNTIY
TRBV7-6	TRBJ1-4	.	ASSLTSLMGEKLF
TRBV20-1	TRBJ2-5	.	SAGTEETQY
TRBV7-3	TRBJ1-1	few	ASSLSSVSNTEAF
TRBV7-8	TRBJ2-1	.	ASSLLGLVNEQF
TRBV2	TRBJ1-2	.	ASSHRTRAYGYT
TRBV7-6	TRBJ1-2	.	ASSLEETGGSGYT
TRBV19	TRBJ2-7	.	ASSPRLAGFYEQY
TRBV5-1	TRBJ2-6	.	ASTTIGGRTGANVLT
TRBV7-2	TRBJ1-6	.	ASSLRREHSPLH
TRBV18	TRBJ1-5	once	ASSSDRSGHQPQH
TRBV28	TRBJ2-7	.	ASSWWQGPYEQY
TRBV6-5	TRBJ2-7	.	ASSYRDRLSWEQY
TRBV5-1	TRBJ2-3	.	ASSWSTSGPDTQY
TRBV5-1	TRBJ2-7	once	ASSSTGTGNYEQY
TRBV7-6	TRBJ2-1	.	ASSLLGGREQF
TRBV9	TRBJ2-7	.	ASSVDPPEGVKYEQY
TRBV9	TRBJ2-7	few	ASSLEGGTYEQY
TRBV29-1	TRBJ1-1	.	SVSRDRGTEAF
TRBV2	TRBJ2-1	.	ARGGQQYNEQF
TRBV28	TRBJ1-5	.	ASSSIWEDGTDLNQPQH
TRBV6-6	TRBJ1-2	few	ASSYKNYGYT
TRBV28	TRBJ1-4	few	ASSTDSSFGEKLF
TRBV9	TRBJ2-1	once	ASSARGASYNEQF